A selection of T cell receptor beta chains follows, all from one sample in a study of CD8 T cells in Susac syndrome. Using its own MiXCR run on the immunoSEQ multiplex PCR reads, TCRdb lists one record per CDR3 protein. The sample includes some 130,000 distinct CDR3 sequences, about 90% of them seen just once. Sequencing was performed on CD8+ T cells from PBMCs. The receptors originated from a human donor with multiple sclerosis. CDR3s leave out the opening cysteine and the closing phenylalanine or tryptophan. Each record gives: V gene, D gene, J gene, CDR3 protein. A D gene is named only where the DNA matches it firmly.

V gene: TRBV5-6; D gene: .; J gene: TRBJ2-1; CDR3 protein: ASSLKPGPEFDEQF
V gene: TRBV27; D gene: .; J gene: TRBJ2-7; CDR3 protein: ASSLGAGSSYEQY
V gene: TRBV12-5; D gene: .; J gene: TRBJ1-2; CDR3 protein: ASGLVARGGRNYGYT
V gene: TRBV24-1; D gene: .; J gene: TRBJ2-2; CDR3 protein: ATSDLPHTGELF
V gene: TRBV13; D gene: TRBD1; J gene: TRBJ1-2; CDR3 protein: ASSPSDRGYGYT
V gene: TRBV3-1; D gene: .; J gene: TRBJ2-1; CDR3 protein: ASSQARLGRMDEQF
V gene: TRBV7-9; D gene: .; J gene: TRBJ1-5; CDR3 protein: ASSLFSQPQH
V gene: TRBV28; D gene: TRBD2; J gene: TRBJ2-5; CDR3 protein: ASSLYQSSSGETQY
V gene: TRBV14; D gene: TRBD2; J gene: TRBJ2-7; CDR3 protein: ASSHTTGLAGVEQY
V gene: TRBV27; D gene: .; J gene: TRBJ1-1; CDR3 protein: ASSLSGGGYTEAF
V gene: TRBV2; D gene: TRBD2; J gene: TRBJ2-7; CDR3 protein: ATLTSGSSYEQY
V gene: TRBV25-1; D gene: .; J gene: TRBJ2-5; CDR3 protein: ASSAGGTQY
V gene: TRBV9; D gene: .; J gene: TRBJ2-1; CDR3 protein: ASSVGGSFHNEQF
V gene: TRBV7-9; D gene: .; J gene: TRBJ2-1; CDR3 protein: ASSAAWGVSSYNEQF
V gene: TRBV3-1; D gene: .; J gene: TRBJ2-2; CDR3 protein: ASSQGAEANTGELF
V gene: TRBV6-2/TRBV6-3; D gene: .; J gene: TRBJ1-1; CDR3 protein: ASRKGMNTEAF
V gene: TRBV6-5; D gene: TRBD1; J gene: TRBJ1-2; CDR3 protein: ASSYSDRANYGYT
V gene: TRBV19; D gene: .; J gene: TRBJ2-1; CDR3 protein: ASSNQGFSEQF
V gene: TRBV27; D gene: TRBD1; J gene: TRBJ2-7; CDR3 protein: ASRPGTGSYEQY
V gene: TRBV28; D gene: .; J gene: TRBJ2-7; CDR3 protein: ASSLDSISEQY
V gene: TRBV28; D gene: .; J gene: TRBJ2-3; CDR3 protein: ASSHERSNPSTDTQY
V gene: TRBV29-1; D gene: .; J gene: TRBJ1-2; CDR3 protein: SAPLSYGYT
V gene: TRBV7-2; D gene: .; J gene: TRBJ1-2; CDR3 protein: ASSARLESYYGYT
V gene: TRBV3-1; D gene: .; J gene: TRBJ2-2; CDR3 protein: ASSIPRGELF
V gene: TRBV29-1; D gene: .; J gene: TRBJ2-7; CDR3 protein: SVEFQGSSYEQY
V gene: TRBV13; D gene: TRBD1; J gene: TRBJ1-3; CDR3 protein: ASSSTDRGGNTIY
V gene: TRBV12-3/TRBV12-4; D gene: TRBD1; J gene: TRBJ1-1; CDR3 protein: ASSLPGGLEAF
V gene: TRBV20-1; D gene: .; J gene: TRBJ1-2; CDR3 protein: SATPGDYGYT
V gene: TRBV2; D gene: .; J gene: TRBJ2-1; CDR3 protein: ASRKGDGLYNEQF
V gene: TRBV9; D gene: .; J gene: TRBJ2-7; CDR3 protein: ASSHSRTLSAGEQY
V gene: TRBV29-1; D gene: .; J gene: TRBJ2-2; CDR3 protein: SVESGAGELF
V gene: TRBV19; D gene: .; J gene: TRBJ1-1; CDR3 protein: ASIQFEEAF
V gene: TRBV30; D gene: .; J gene: TRBJ2-5; CDR3 protein: AWSEGYSVEETQY
V gene: TRBV14; D gene: TRBD1; J gene: TRBJ2-3; CDR3 protein: ASSQGLGGARTDTQY
V gene: TRBV19; D gene: .; J gene: TRBJ1-1; CDR3 protein: ASSPAGPNTEAF
V gene: TRBV19; D gene: TRBD1; J gene: TRBJ1-1; CDR3 protein: ASSQTGANTEAF
V gene: TRBV20-1; D gene: TRBD2; J gene: TRBJ2-1; CDR3 protein: SALRREGYNEQF
V gene: TRBV12-3/TRBV12-4; D gene: TRBD2; J gene: TRBJ2-3; CDR3 protein: ASSPGTSVATTDTQY
V gene: TRBV6-5; D gene: .; J gene: TRBJ1-5; CDR3 protein: ASSSQGWQPQH
V gene: TRBV6-5; D gene: TRBD2; J gene: TRBJ2-1; CDR3 protein: ASIGSSGRADEQF
V gene: TRBV3-1; D gene: .; J gene: TRBJ2-1; CDR3 protein: ASSQDSNEQF
V gene: TRBV7-8; D gene: .; J gene: TRBJ1-4; CDR3 protein: ASSFLGLSNLF
V gene: TRBV9; D gene: .; J gene: TRBJ1-1; CDR3 protein: ASSVEGRPNTEAF
V gene: TRBV13; D gene: TRBD1; J gene: TRBJ2-7; CDR3 protein: ASSFGQGTAEQY
V gene: TRBV7-2; D gene: .; J gene: TRBJ1-1; CDR3 protein: ASSPLGTEAF
V gene: TRBV12-3/TRBV12-4; D gene: .; J gene: TRBJ1-1; CDR3 protein: ASSRRARSAF
V gene: TRBV6-5; D gene: .; J gene: TRBJ1-1; CDR3 protein: AILNPPDTEAF
V gene: TRBV5-1; D gene: .; J gene: TRBJ1-1; CDR3 protein: ASSFESGGTEAF
V gene: TRBV14; D gene: .; J gene: TRBJ1-1; CDR3 protein: AGSDNGWAF
V gene: TRBV6-5; D gene: .; J gene: TRBJ1-1; CDR3 protein: ASSYGWETEAF
V gene: TRBV11-3; D gene: .; J gene: TRBJ2-1; CDR3 protein: ASSRAETGDNEQF
V gene: TRBV7-2; D gene: .; J gene: TRBJ2-2; CDR3 protein: ASSPIRVAGELF
V gene: TRBV27; D gene: .; J gene: TRBJ2-7; CDR3 protein: ATLGGHEQY